The rows below give T cell receptor beta chains drawn from one sample of a study of CD8+CD57+ T cells in acquired aplastic anemia. A single record per CDR3 protein comes from TCRdb applying MiXCR to the reads. This table holds fewer than 200,000 distinct CDR3 sequences, approximately 48% found once. Material: sorted CD4+, CD8+, or CD8+CD57+ T cells (not recorded which) from PBMCs. These receptors originate from a human donor with aplastic anemia. Both conserved end residues are part of each CDR3. The order of the fields is D gene, V gene, clone size, J gene, CDR3 length, CDR3 DNA, CDR3 protein. D genes are given only for firm matches. A row's size may be missing; if present it is once, few, many or a size class.

d_gene: TRBD1
v_gene: TRBV11-2
abundance: .
j_gene: TRBJ2-6
len: 17
CDR3nt: TGTGCCAGCAGGGACCGGGACAGGTACTCTGGGGCCAACGTCCTGACTTTC
CDR3aa: CASRDRDRYSGANVLTF

d_gene: .
v_gene: TRBV29-1
abundance: few
j_gene: TRBJ2-5
len: 11
CDR3nt: TGCAGCGTGGGTGGGCTAGCGTCCCAGTACTTC
CDR3aa: CSVGGLASQYF

d_gene: .
v_gene: TRBV10-1
abundance: .
j_gene: TRBJ1-4
len: 13
CDR3nt: TGCGCCAGCAGTGAACCGGGCCGCGAAAAACTGTTTTTT
CDR3aa: CASSEPGREKLFF

d_gene: .
v_gene: TRBV2
abundance: .
j_gene: TRBJ2-1
len: 14
CDR3nt: TGTGCCAGCAGTGAATCGGCCCCTTACAATGAGCAGTTCTTC
CDR3aa: CASSESAPYNEQFF

d_gene: .
v_gene: TRBV7-8
abundance: .
j_gene: TRBJ1-1
len: 15
CDR3nt: TGTGCCAGCAGCTTGACGGGAGCAGCCAACACTGAAGCTTTCTTT
CDR3aa: CASSLTGAANTEAFF

d_gene: .
v_gene: TRBV7-9
abundance: many
j_gene: TRBJ2-7
len: 13
CDR3nt: TGTGCCAGCAGCCAATCTGGAGGGTACGAGCAGTACTTC
CDR3aa: CASSQSGGYEQYF

d_gene: TRBD1
v_gene: TRBV24-1
abundance: once
j_gene: TRBJ1-4
len: 16
CDR3nt: TGTGCCACCAGTGATTTCGGTGGGACAGGGGGTGAAAAACTGTTTTTT
CDR3aa: CATSDFGGTGGEKLFF

d_gene: TRBD1
v_gene: TRBV6-1
abundance: .
j_gene: TRBJ2-1
len: 14
CDR3nt: TGTGCCAGCATGCTAAGGACAGGGTACAATGAGCAGTTCTTC
CDR3aa: CASMLRTGYNEQFF

d_gene: TRBD1
v_gene: TRBV11-1
abundance: .
j_gene: TRBJ2-7
len: 17
CDR3nt: TGTGCCAGCAGCGACGGCTGGGGAGGGACAGGGGGCAACGAGCAGTACTTC
CDR3aa: CASSDGWGGTGGNEQYF

d_gene: .
v_gene: TRBV24-1
abundance: .
j_gene: TRBJ1-5
len: 12
CDR3nt: TGTGCCACCAGTGATTTAGTCCCTGTTTTCTATTTT
CDR3aa: CATSDLVPVFYF

d_gene: .
v_gene: TRBV10-3
abundance: .
j_gene: TRBJ2-7
len: 13
CDR3nt: TGTGCCATCAGTGTAAACAGGGCCTACGAGCAGTACTTC
CDR3aa: CAISVNRAYEQYF

d_gene: .
v_gene: TRBV19
abundance: .
j_gene: TRBJ2-1
len: 13
CDR3nt: TGTGCCAGTAGTATAAGCTCCTACAATGAGCAGTTCTTC
CDR3aa: CASSISSYNEQFF

d_gene: .
v_gene: TRBV20-1
abundance: .
j_gene: TRBJ1-1
len: 10
CDR3nt: TGCAGTGCTTCACCCACGGAAGCTTTCTTT
CDR3aa: CSASPTEAFF

d_gene: .
v_gene: TRBV19
abundance: .
j_gene: TRBJ2-7
len: 14
CDR3nt: TGTGCCAGTAGTATCTTGGCCGGGAGCCACGAGCAGTACTTC
CDR3aa: CASSILAGSHEQYF

d_gene: TRBD1
v_gene: TRBV12-3/TRBV12-4
abundance: .
j_gene: TRBJ1-5
len: 15
CDR3nt: TGTGCCAGCAGCCCGGACAGGGGGGCGGATCAGCCCCAGCATTTT
CDR3aa: CASSPDRGADQPQHF

d_gene: .
v_gene: TRBV19
abundance: .
j_gene: TRBJ1-2
len: 16
CDR3nt: TGTGCCAGTAGTATCTCCCACGTAGCGGCAGGCCGTGGCTACACCTTC
CDR3aa: CASSISHVAAGRGYTF

d_gene: .
v_gene: TRBV19
abundance: .
j_gene: TRBJ2-3
len: 12
CDR3nt: TGTGCCAGCAGGGGAGGGGGAGATACGCAGTATTTT
CDR3aa: CASRGGGDTQYF

d_gene: TRBD1
v_gene: TRBV7-3
abundance: .
j_gene: TRBJ2-7
len: 14
CDR3nt: TGTGCCAGCAGCTTAAGACAGGGGGTCCACGAGCAGTACTTC
CDR3aa: CASSLRQGVHEQYF

d_gene: TRBD1
v_gene: TRBV4-1
abundance: few
j_gene: TRBJ2-7
len: 22
CDR3nt: TGCGCCAGCAGCCAAAACCCGCCGGCTCCGGGACAGCGGCTTGGTTCTCTATACGAGCAGTACTTC
CDR3aa: CASSQNPPAPGQRLGSLYEQYF